This TCR beta chain was identified in a study of T cells in tuberculosis. Study-wide context: IGRA-negative adolescents, IGRA-positive adolescents with latent tuberculosis and adults with active tuberculosis formed this South African cohort.

Findings of the study overall: Smaller alpha distances in active tuberculosis partly reflected shorter CDR3-alpha lengths.

Method: immunoSEQ multiplex PCR; TCRdb's copy keeps in-frame clones and lacks some. The sample yields some 47,000 clones, roughly 95% seen once. CDR3 length: 16 residues. Germline CDR1 is SNHLY and CDR2 is FYNNEI. Trimming pared 4 bases from V and 3 bases from J, leaving 18 bases between. Worth noting for this clone: Its antigen is currently unknown.

The rearrangement links TRBV2 to TRBJ1-2, with D possibly TRBD1 on 6 matching bases. The sequenced sample was PBMCs. The TCR comes from a donor between 10 and 35 years old with latent tuberculosis or without tuberculosis infection. The DNA for the CDR3 is TGTGCCAGCAGTGGGGTCCCGGGACAACTGGACTATGGCTACACCTTC. Its translation is CASSGVPGQLDYGYTF.